These 31 T cell receptor beta chains share one sample of origin, sequenced in a study of shared clonotypes between healthy human individuals. Terminally differentiated effector memory CD45RA+ cells were excluded from the naive CD8 cells, which were CD45RO-negative and positively selected for CCR7. The assay was immunoSEQ multiplex PCR, and TCRdb's table has in-frame clones only and misses some. The sample carries around 1.9 million clones, approximately 94% recorded once. Sequencing was performed on naive CD8+ T cells from PBMCs. These receptors all stem from a man aged 18 to 30 in good health. Some clones in this sample may be carry-over from other donors' samples.

The CDR3 nucleotides read TGTGCCAGCAGCTACACTAGGGCGGGGGAGCTGTTTTTT. It yields the protein CASSYTRAGELFF. The chain combines TRBV11-2 with TRBJ2-2, with TRBD2 as a possible D gene (5 bases). The ends were cut back, 4 bases at V and 8 bases at J, with 11 bases in the middle. Germline-derived CDR1 and CDR2 are SGHAT and FQNNGV. The CDR3 contains 13 residues.

This chain links TRBV6-1 with TRBJ2-7; the D is unclear. Germline V CDR1 and CDR2: MNHNS, SASEGT. V was shortened by 2 bases and J by 3 bases, with 17 bases between the two germline ends. The CDR3 runs to 16 residues. The CDR3 bases are TGTGCCAGCAGTGAAAGCCGGGTTGTTAGGATCTACGAGCAGTACTTC. Protein sequence: CASSESRVVRIYEQYF.

J is TRBJ2-3 and V is TRBV20-1; D gene ambiguous. V gave up 0 bases and J gave up 5 bases, with 3 bases separating them. This CDR3 has 11 amino acids. Germline values: CDR1 DFQATT, CDR2 SNEGSKA (reference sequence). CDR3 DNA sequence: TGCAGTGCTAGAGAAATAGATACGCAGTATTTT. Translated: CSAREIDTQYF.

The gene calls are TRBV28 and TRBJ2-5; D unresolved. The CDR3 consists of 14 residues. Germline V gives CDR1 MDHEN, CDR2 SYDVKM. V was shortened by 7 bases and J by 4 bases, with 16 bases between the two germline ends. The CDR3, as DNA: TGTGCCAGCAATGGGCTGGGGTATGTAGAGACCCAGTACTTC. Its translation is CASNGLGYVETQYF.

The chain links TRBV7-6 to TRBJ2-2; 12 bases are shared with TRBD2. Trimming took 1 base from V and 7 from J; bases not matched to a gene: 4. Germline V gene lookup returns CDR1 SGHVS and CDR2 FNYEAQ. This CDR3 contains 16 residues. In nucleotides, the CDR3 is TGTGCCAGCAGCTTAGGGACTAGCGGGAATGGCGGGGAGCTGTTTTTT. Amino acids: CASSLGTSGNGGELFF.

This clone was counted between two and nine times. This may stem from a read error, because a much larger clone lies one nucleotide away. Other DNA sequences from this sample encode an identical CDR3 as well. The rearrangement links TRBV5-4 to TRBJ1-5; D remains ambiguous. The CDR3 spans 12 residues. The V and J ends lost 0 bases and 4 bases respectively, with 2 bases between them. The germline gives CDR1 SGHNT, CDR2 YYREEE (reference sequence). The CDR3 here is CASSLGNQPQHF. DNA of the CDR3: TGTGCCAGCAGCTTGGGGAATCAGCCCCAGCATTTT. The variable domain in full, with the rest retrieved from reference TRBV5-4 and TRBJ1-5, is ETGVTQSPTHLIKTRGQQVTLRCSSQSGHNTVSWYQQALGQGPQFIFQYYREEENGRGNFPPRFSGLQFPNYSSELNVNALELDDSALYLCASSLGNQPQHFGDGTRLSIL.

The chain uses TRBV27 and TRBJ1-1; weak D call: TRBD1 (6 bases). Germline CDR1 and CDR2: MNHEY and SMNVEV (reference sequence). The CDR3 is 15 residues long. The germline V and J ends were trimmed by 5 bases and 4 bases, with 17 bases remaining between them. The CDR3 loop is CASSPRTESGTEAFF. The CDR3 DNA reads as TGTGCCAGCAGTCCTCGGACAGAGAGCGGCACTGAAGCTTTCTTT.

The chain couples TRBV25-1 to TRBJ1-5; tentative D call: TRBD1 (5 bases). V shed 6 bases and J shed 4 bases, with 10 bases lying between them. CDR3 length: 13 residues. Germline-derived CDR1 and CDR2 are MGHDK and SYGVNS. The CDR3 here is CASSLTGNQPQHF. In DNA, the CDR3 is TGTGCCAGCAGCTTAACAGGTAATCAGCCCCAGCATTTT.

This chain uses TRBV7-9 with TRBJ1-5, with D maybe TRBD1 (5 bases). Germline-derived CDR1 and CDR2 are SEHNR and FQNEAQ (reference sequence). The germline V and J ends were trimmed by 1 base and 6 bases, with 10 bases remaining between them. This CDR3 region has 14 residues. The CDR3 DNA is TGTGCCAGCAGCTTAGTAGGGGAAAGTCAGCCCCAGCATTTT. The encoded protein is CASSLVGESQPQHF.

The CDR3 here is CASSTLPQETNTEAFF. The CDR3 nucleotides read TGTGCCAGTAGTACTCTACCACAGGAAACGAACACTGAAGCTTTCTTT. The chain uses TRBV19 and TRBJ1-1, with D perhaps matching TRBD1 (5 bases). Germline lookup yields CDR1 LNHDA and CDR2 SQIVND (reference sequence). Trimming took off 4 bases at V and 1 base at J, with 16 bases between the two ends. This CDR3 is 16 amino acids long.

The chain couples TRBV7-9 to TRBJ2-7, with TRBD1 matching 7 bases. V dropped 5 bases and J dropped 0; count of bases not matched to a gene: 7. Germline CDR1 and CDR2: SEHNR and FQNEAQ (reference sequence). This CDR3 has 15 amino acids. CDR3 coding DNA: TGTGCCAGCAGCCCAAGGGACAGTTTCTCCTACGAGCAGTACTTC. Translated, it gives CASSPRDSFSYEQYF.

This clone has just one count. The chain combines TRBV29-1 with TRBJ2-5; 7 nucleotides align to TRBD1. The better agreement between TRBJ2-7 and the DNA end casts doubt on the J call. CDR1 is SQVTM, CDR2 ANQGSEA, per germline. The CDR3 contains 12 residues. CDR3 bases: TGCAGCGTTGCGGGACAGTCCTACGAGCAGTACTTC. Encoded protein: CSVAGQSYEQYF.

This chain joins TRBV16 and TRBJ1-2, with a weak D call TRBD1 (5 bases). CDR3 length equals 12 residues. CDR1 is KGHSY, CDR2 FQNENV, per germline. The V and J ends lost 2 bases and 8 bases respectively, with 9 bases between them. The CDR3 region has the DNA TGTGCCAGCAGCCAAACAGGCGACGGCTACACCTTC. This gives the protein CASSQTGDGYTF.

This clone occurred once. The chain couples TRBV4-2 to TRBJ1-1, with D uncertain. Germline V CDR1 and CDR2: LGHNA, YNFKEQ. The V end was cut by 0 bases, the J end by 1 base, with 21 bases between. The CDR3 runs 19 residues. CDR3 in DNA: TGTGCCAGCAGCCAAGATCCTTTTCTCGGAGAAAGAGAGAACACTGAAGCTTTCTTT. Its translation is CASSQDPFLGERENTEAFF.

V usage is TRBV6-1 and J usage is TRBJ2-7; 10 bases line up with TRBD2. V gave up 1 base and J gave up 3 bases; unmatched junction bases: 6. Per the germline V gene, CDR1 is MNHNS and CDR2 is SASEGT. This CDR3 is built from 16 residues. The CDR3 sequence is CASSEDPTSGYYEQYF. CDR3 DNA: TGTGCCAGCAGTGAAGACCCGACTAGCGGGTACTACGAGCAGTACTTC.

This clone has only one observation. The chain couples TRBV5-5 to TRBJ2-7, with 9 bases that match TRBD1. The J segment lost 5 bases and the V segment lost 5 bases, leaving 11 bases of the junction unmatched. The germline CDR1 and CDR2 sequences are SGHKS and YYEKEE (reference sequence). This CDR3 region has 15 residues. The CDR3 bases are TGTGCCAGCAGTTTCACGGGACAGGGAATCGACGAGCAGTACTTC. This sequence encodes CASSFTGQGIDEQYF.

This chain uses TRBV18 with TRBJ2-5; 11 nucleotides align to TRBD2. Germline CDR1 KGHSH, CDR2 LQKENI. The junction had 2 bases not matched to a gene; V was cut back by 0 bases and J by 2 bases. The CDR3 totals 16 residues. The CDR3 here is CASSPPPSGRQETQYF. CDR3 in DNA: TGTGCCAGCTCACCACCGCCTAGCGGGAGGCAAGAGACCCAGTACTTC.

The rearrangement joins TRBV7-9 to TRBJ2-3, with D unresolved. CDR3 length equals 12 residues. CDR1 and CDR2 (germline): SEHNR, FQNEAQ (reference sequence). V was shortened by 2 bases and J by 6 bases, with 6 bases between the two germline ends. CDR3 in amino acids: CASSLWQDTQYF. The CDR3 DNA sequence: TGTGCCAGCAGCTTATGGCAGGATACGCAGTATTTT.

A remark on this clone: Other DNA sequences of this sample code for an identical CDR3. J is TRBJ2-7 and V is TRBV7-2; 7 nucleotides match TRBD2. The V gene end was trimmed by 3 bases and the J gene end by 3 bases; junction bases not matched to a gene: 5. The V gene's germline CDR1 is SGHTA and CDR2 FQGNSA. This CDR3 has 14 residues. DNA for the CDR3: TGTGCCAGCAGCTTCTCGGGAGGTGGCTACGAGCAGTACTTC. Translation gives CASSFSGGGYEQYF.

Comments on this clone: Other DNA sequences from this sample encode an identical CDR3 as well. The chain combines TRBV7-9 with TRBJ1-2; D gene ambiguous. Trimming removed 1 base at V and 3 bases at J, with 6 bases between. The germline V gene encodes CDR1 SEHNR and CDR2 FQNEAQ (reference sequence). The CDR3 totals 13 residues. The CDR3: CASSLGGYYGYTF. CDR3 DNA sequence: TGTGCCAGCAGCTTAGGGGGTTACTATGGCTACACCTTC.

This chain joins TRBV10-3 and TRBJ2-7; D unclear. CDR1 and CDR2 (germline): ENHRY, SYGVKD. The CDR3 sequence is 15 residues long. With 5 bases removed from V and 3 bases from J, the gap between germline ends came to 17 bases. In DNA form, the CDR3 reads TGTGCCATCAGTCCAGAGCTTGGCAGCCTCTACGAGCAGTACTTC. As protein: CAISPELGSLYEQYF.

This sequence joins TRBV7-3 and TRBJ2-5; TRBD1 is a possible D gene (5 bases). Germline V gives CDR1 SGHTA, CDR2 FQGTGA. This CDR3 is built from 15 residues. Trimming removed 5 bases at V and 4 bases at J, with 17 bases between. CDR3 sequence reads: CASSPTPGSTETQYF. Written as DNA, the CDR3 is TGTGCCAGCAGCCCGACTCCAGGGTCTACAGAGACCCAGTACTTC.

V usage is TRBV18 and J usage is TRBJ1-1; no clear D gene. The CDR3 is made up of 14 amino acids. Germline V gene sequence: CDR1 KGHSH, CDR2 LQKENI. Trimming removed 3 bases at V and 2 bases at J, with 10 bases between. CDR3 sequence: CASSPIDTNTEAFF. DNA of the CDR3: TGTGCCAGCTCACCCATAGACACAAACACTGAAGCTTTCTTT. Complete variable domain (other parts from reference TRBV18 and TRBJ1-1): NAGVMQNPRHLVRRRGQEARLRCSPMKGHSHVYWYRQLPEEGLKFMVYLQKENIIDESGMPKERFSAEFPKEGPSILRIQQVVRGDSAAYFCASSPIDTNTEAFFGQGTRLTVV.

In this sample, this clone turned up once. The chain combines TRBV4-1 with TRBJ1-1; possible D gene TRBD1, 6 bases. The CDR3 sequence is 14 residues long. Looked up from germline, CDR1 is MGHRA and CDR2 is YSYEKL. The germline V and J ends were trimmed by 5 bases and 5 bases, with 15 bases remaining between them. The CDR3 DNA sequence: TGCGCCAGCAGCAAGGGAGGGGGGGCGACTGAAGCTTTCTTT. This codes for CASSKGGGATEAFF.

CDR3 coding DNA: TGTGCCAGCAGCCCCTCAGGCAGGGGGAGTCACTACGAGCAGTACTTC. Its protein is CASSPSGRGSHYEQYF. The genes are TRBV27 and TRBJ2-7; TRBD1 aligns across 7 bases. Germline lookup yields CDR1 MNHEY and CDR2 SMNVEV (reference sequence). There are 16 residues in the CDR3. The trim removed 6 bases at V and 3 bases at J, leaving 14 bases unmatched.

The CDR3 DNA reads as TGTGCCACCATCAACCCCGTCAACACTGAAGCTTTCTTT. It translates to CATINPVNTEAFF. This chain links TRBV10-3 with TRBJ1-1; D is unclear. This CDR3 spans 13 amino acids. The V end lost 10 bases, the J end lost 2 bases, and 14 bases lay between the germline ends. Looked up from germline, CDR1 is ENHRY and CDR2 is SYGVKD.

The chain couples TRBV5-8 to TRBJ2-2; D might be TRBD1 or TRBD2, each matching 6 bases. The CDR3 is 15 residues long. Germline V gene sequence: CDR1 SGHTS, CDR2 YDEGEE. The V end lost 2 bases, the J end lost 5 bases, and 13 bases lay between the germline ends. The CDR3 loop is CASSFRGRGTGELFF. CDR3 DNA: TGTGCCAGCAGCTTCCGGGGGCGCGGAACCGGGGAGCTGTTTTTT.

A single count supports this clone. Written as DNA, the CDR3 is TGTGCCAGCAGCGTAGTGGAGCGGGGGGCCGCCTACAATGAGCAGTTCTTC. Amino acid sequence: CASSVVERGAAYNEQFF. V usage is TRBV9 and J usage is TRBJ2-1; TRBD2 agrees at 9 bases. Losses at the gene ends were 0 bases for V and 2 bases for J; bases not matched to a gene: 6. The CDR3 is 17 residues long. The germline CDR1 and CDR2 sequences are SGDLS and YYNGEE.

The chain employs TRBV7-3 and TRBJ2-2; no reliable D call. Germline V lookup: CDR1 SGHTA, CDR2 FQGTGA. V was clipped by 4 bases and J by 6 bases, with 9 bases between them. The CDR3 contains 13 residues. The CDR3 nucleotides are TGTGCCAGCAGCTCGGGTGGACCCGGGGAGCTGTTTTTT. Translation: CASSSGGPGELFF. Based on the CDR3 plus reference TRBV7-3 and TRBJ2-2, the full variable domain is GAGVSQTPSNKVTEKGKYVELRCDPISGHTALYWYRQSLGQGPEFLIYFQGTGAADDSGLPNDRFFAVRPEGSVSTLKIQRTERGDSAVYLCASSSGGPGELFFGEGSRLTVL.

This sequence joins TRBV9 and TRBJ2-7; D might be TRBD2 (6 bases). The V end was cut by 5 bases, the J end by 3 bases, with 15 bases between. In germline, CDR1 is SGDLS, CDR2 YYNGEE. The CDR3 covers 14 residues. CDR3 protein: CASSEGGTLYEQYF. CDR3 in DNA: TGTGCCAGCAGTGAAGGCGGGACTCTCTACGAGCAGTACTTC.

About this clone: Other DNA variants within this sample encode the same CDR3. The gene calls are TRBV5-6 and TRBJ1-1; no firm D call. Trimming removed 2 bases at V and 0 bases at J, with 5 bases between. The CDR3 totals 13 residues. Per the germline V gene, CDR1 is SGHDT and CDR2 is YYEEEE. The CDR3 spells CASSLGVNTEAFF. The CDR3, as DNA: TGTGCCAGCAGCTTAGGTGTGAACACTGAAGCTTTCTTT.